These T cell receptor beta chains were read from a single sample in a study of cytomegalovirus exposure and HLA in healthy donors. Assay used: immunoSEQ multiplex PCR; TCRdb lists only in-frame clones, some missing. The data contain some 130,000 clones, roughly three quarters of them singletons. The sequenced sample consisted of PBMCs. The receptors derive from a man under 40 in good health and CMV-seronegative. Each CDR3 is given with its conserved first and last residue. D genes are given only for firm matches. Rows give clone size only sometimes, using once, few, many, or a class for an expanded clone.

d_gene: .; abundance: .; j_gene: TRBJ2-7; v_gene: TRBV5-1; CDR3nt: TGCGCCAGCAGCCCCCTACAGGGCTACGAGCAGTACTTC; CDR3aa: CASSPLQGYEQYF
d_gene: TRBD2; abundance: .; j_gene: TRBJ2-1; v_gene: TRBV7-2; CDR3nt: TGTGCCAGCAGCTTAGGCGGGAGTGTAAACAATGAGCAGTTCTTC; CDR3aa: CASSLGGSVNNEQFF
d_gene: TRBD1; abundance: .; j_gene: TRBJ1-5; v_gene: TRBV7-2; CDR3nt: TGTGCCAGCAGCTTAAGCAGGGGGCAGCCCCAGCATTTT; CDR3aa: CASSLSRGQPQHF
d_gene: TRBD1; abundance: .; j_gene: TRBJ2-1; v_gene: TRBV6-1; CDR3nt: TGTGCCAGCACCTGGGACAGGGATAACAATGAGCAGTTCTTC; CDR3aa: CASTWDRDNNEQFF
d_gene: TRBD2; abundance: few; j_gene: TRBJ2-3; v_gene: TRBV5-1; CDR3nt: TGCGCCAGCAGCTTAGCGGGAGGGGAGACAGATACGCAGTATTTT; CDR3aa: CASSLAGGETDTQYF
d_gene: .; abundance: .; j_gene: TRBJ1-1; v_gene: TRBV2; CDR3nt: TGTGCCAGCAGCCCAGCCACAGGGTACGGCACTGAAGCTTTCTTT; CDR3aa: CASSPATGYGTEAFF
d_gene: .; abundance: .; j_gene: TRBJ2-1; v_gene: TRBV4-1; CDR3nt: TGCGCCAGCAGCCAAGAGGGCAGCTCCTACAATGAGCAGTTCTTC; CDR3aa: CASSQEGSSYNEQFF
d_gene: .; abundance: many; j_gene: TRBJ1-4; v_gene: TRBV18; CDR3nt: TGTGCCAGCTCACCCCGCGCAACTAATGAAAAACTGTTTTTT; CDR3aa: CASSPRATNEKLFF
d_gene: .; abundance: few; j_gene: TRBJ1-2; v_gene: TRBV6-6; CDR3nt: TGTGCCAGCAGTGACAGGAATCACGGCTATGGCTACACCTTC; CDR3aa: CASSDRNHGYGYTF
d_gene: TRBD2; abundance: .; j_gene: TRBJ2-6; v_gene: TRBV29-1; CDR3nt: TGCAGCGTCGGGCTAGCGGGAGCTGGGGCCAACGTCCTGACTTTC; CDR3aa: CSVGLAGAGANVLTF
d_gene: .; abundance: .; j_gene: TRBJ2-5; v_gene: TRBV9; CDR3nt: TGTGCCAGCAGCGCATCCCAAGAGACCCAGTACTTC; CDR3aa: CASSASQETQYF
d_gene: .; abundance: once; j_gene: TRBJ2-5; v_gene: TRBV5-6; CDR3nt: TGTGCCAGCAGCTCTAGGGGTAGCGAGACCCAGTACTTC; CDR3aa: CASSSRGSETQYF
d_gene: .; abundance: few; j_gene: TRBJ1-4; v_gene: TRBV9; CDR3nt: TGTGCCAGCAGCGATGCACAGGGTTCTAATGAAAAACTGTTTTTT; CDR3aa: CASSDAQGSNEKLFF
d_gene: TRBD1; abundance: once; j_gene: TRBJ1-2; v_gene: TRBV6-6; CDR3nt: TGTGCCAGCAGTTACTCGTTGACAGGGGATGGCTACGCCTTC; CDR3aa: CASSYSLTGDGYAF